This is a list of T cell receptor beta chains from one sample in a study of blood T cell repertoires in COVID-19. Measured with immunoSEQ multiplex PCR; TCRdb has only the in-frame clones, and not every one. Among more than 250,000 clones listed, 75% to 85% were seen once. Sequencing input: peripheral blood. These receptors all stem from a man aged 45-65 years with active or convalescent COVID-19. The CDR3 runs from the conserved cysteine through the conserved F or W. D genes are given only for firm matches. Only some rows state a clone size, as once, few, many or a class for expanded clones.

clone size,D gene,CDR3 length,V gene,J gene,CDR3 protein,CDR3 DNA
-,TRBD2,18,TRBV4-2,TRBJ2-1,CASSQPGLAGGHGNEQFF,TGTGCCAGCAGCCAACCGGGACTAGCGGGAGGTCACGGCAATGAGCAGTTCTTC
few,-,14,TRBV11-2,TRBJ1-4,CASSLFREHEKLFF,TGTGCCAGCAGCTTATTCAGGGAACATGAAAAACTGTTTTTT
once,-,16,TRBV28,TRBJ1-2,CASSSYVDNLVYGYTF,TGTGCCAGCAGTTCATACGTCGACAATTTAGTCTATGGCTACACCTTC
-,TRBD1,16,TRBV7-2,TRBJ1-1,CASIKGAAPLNTEAFF,TGTGCCAGCATTAAGGGGGCAGCACCCCTGAACACTGAAGCTTTCTTT
-,TRBD1,15,TRBV2,TRBJ1-1,CASVNGTGVNTEAFF,TGTGCCAGCGTTAACGGGACAGGGGTGAACACTGAAGCTTTCTTT
-,-,15,TRBV6-5,TRBJ2-7,CASSYSFPPSYEQYF,TGTGCCAGCAGTTACTCATTTCCCCCTTCCTACGAGCAGTACTTC
-,-,13,TRBV7-2,TRBJ2-7,CASSRMAPYEQYF,TGTGCCAGCAGCCGTATGGCCCCTTACGAGCAGTACTTC
-,TRBD1,18,TRBV19,TRBJ1-5,CARATDRDRYHSNQPQHF,TGTGCCAGGGCCACCGACCGGGACAGGTATCACAGCAATCAGCCCCAGCATTTT
-,TRBD2,17,TRBV25-1,TRBJ2-6,CASSEPAGAPGANVLTF,TGTGCCAGCAGTGAACCAGCGGGAGCGCCTGGGGCCAACGTCCTGACTTTC
-,-,16,TRBV11-2,TRBJ2-5,CASSLGRTGLGETQYF,TGTGCCAGCAGCTTAGGGCGAACAGGGCTTGGAGAGACCCAGTACTTC
once,TRBD1,16,TRBV5-8,TRBJ2-2,CASSTGQVPYTGELFF,TGTGCCAGCAGCACCGGACAGGTCCCTTACACCGGGGAGCTGTTTTTT
-,-,16,TRBV2,TRBJ2-4,CASSQTESLAKNIQYF,TGTGCCAGCAGCCAGACAGAGTCTTTGGCCAAAAACATTCAGTACTTC
-,-,15,TRBV28,TRBJ2-5,CASSFLGGNQETQYF,TGTGCCAGCAGTTTTTTAGGGGGTAACCAAGAGACCCAGTACTTC
-,-,14,TRBV11-2,TRBJ2-2,CASGTQLRTGELFF,TGTGCCAGCGGGACTCAGCTTCGCACCGGGGAGCTGTTTTTT
-,-,16,TRBV30,TRBJ1-5,CAWTSGQIISNQPQHF,TGTGCCTGGACGTCCGGACAGATAATTAGCAATCAGCCCCAGCATTTT
-,-,17,TRBV16,TRBJ1-2,CASSQSPSGTSNYGYTF,TGTGCCAGCAGCCAATCTCCCTCCGGGACTTCAAACTATGGCTACACCTTC
-,-,15,TRBV9,TRBJ2-1,CASSARQKGYNEQFF,TGTGCCAGCAGCGCGCGACAGAAAGGGTACAATGAGCAGTTCTTC
-,-,11,TRBV2,TRBJ2-1,CASSVVDEQFF,TGTGCCAGCAGTGTCGTTGATGAGCAGTTCTTC
-,-,12,TRBV21-1,TRBJ2-1,CASRTGGGEQFF,TGTGCCAGCAGGACAGGGGGGGGAGAGCAGTTCTTC
once,-,16,TRBV6-2/TRBV6-3,TRBJ1-1,CASSAQLGGFNTEAFF,TGTGCCAGCAGTGCCCAACTTGGGGGCTTCAACACTGAAGCTTTCTTT
few,TRBD1,15,TRBV5-5,TRBJ2-2,CASSSQGAGTGELFF,TGTGCCAGCAGCTCACAGGGGGCGGGCACCGGGGAGCTGTTTTTT
-,-,12,TRBV9,TRBJ2-2,CASSGAGGELFF,TGTGCCAGCAGCGGCGCGGGAGGGGAGCTGTTTTTT
few,-,15,TRBV7-9,TRBJ2-1,CASSQVDRGYNEQFF,TGTGCCAGCAGCCAAGTCGATAGGGGTTACAATGAGCAGTTCTTC
-,TRBD1,14,TRBV7-2,TRBJ1-5,CASSTYQGDQPQHF,TGTGCCAGCAGCACGTACCAGGGGGATCAGCCCCAGCATTTT
-,TRBD1,18,TRBV28,TRBJ2-2,CASSSPPGTGSGTGELFF,TGTGCCAGCAGTTCACCTCCGGGGACAGGGAGTGGTACCGGGGAGCTGTTTTTT
-,-,15,TRBV15,TRBJ1-2,CATSRQGQATYGYTF,TGTGCCACCAGCAGACAGGGGCAGGCTACGTATGGCTACACCTTC
-,TRBD2,17,TRBV11-2,TRBJ2-3,CASSAASGRARTDTQYF,TGTGCCAGCAGCGCCGCTAGCGGGAGGGCCCGCACAGATACGCAGTATTTT
-,TRBD1,11,TRBV28,TRBJ1-2,CLSGTGRGYTF,TGTCTTTCCGGGACAGGTCGTGGCTACACCTTC
-,TRBD1,15,TRBV11-2,TRBJ1-4,CASSLATGGREKLFF,TGTGCCAGCAGCCTAGCGACAGGGGGCCGGGAAAAACTGTTTTTT
-,-,14,TRBV27,TRBJ1-3,CASSFSGSGNTIYF,TGTGCCAGCAGTTTCTCCGGTTCTGGAAACACCATATATTTT
-,TRBD1,12,TRBV29-1,TRBJ2-5,CSVATGEETQYF,TGCAGCGTTGCTACAGGGGAAGAGACCCAGTACTTC
-,TRBD1,15,TRBV3-1/TRBV3-2,TRBJ2-1,CASSQEGDSYNEQFF,TGTGCCAGCAGCCAAGAAGGGGACAGTTACAATGAGCAGTTCTTC
-,TRBD1,15,TRBV2,TRBJ2-2,CASSDEGADTGELFF,TGTGCCAGCAGTGACGAGGGGGCGGACACCGGGGAGCTGTTTTTT
-,-,13,TRBV18,TRBJ2-5,CASSRQRGETQYF,TGTGCCAGCTCACGCCAGCGAGGAGAGACCCAGTACTTC
-,TRBD2,15,TRBV9,TRBJ2-4,CASSVDEREWNIQYF,TGTGCCAGCAGCGTAGATGAGCGGGAGTGGAACATTCAGTACTTC
-,-,16,TRBV6-2/TRBV6-3,TRBJ2-5,CASSYPEGGLRETQYF,TGTGCCAGCAGTTACCCAGAGGGCGGGCTTCGGGAGACCCAGTACTTC
-,-,14,TRBV11-3,TRBJ1-1,CASSSNSGSTEAFF,TGTGCCAGCAGCTCGAATTCAGGGTCCACTGAAGCTTTCTTT
-,-,14,TRBV19,TRBJ2-2,CASSISPVGGELFF,TGTGCCAGTAGTATCTCGCCGGTCGGCGGGGAGCTGTTTTTT
-,TRBD1,19,TRBV6-4,TRBJ2-7,CASRRQGLVGVEDNYEQYF,TGTGCCAGCAGGAGACAGGGTCTGGTAGGGGTAGAGGATAACTACGAGCAGTACTTC
-,TRBD1,14,TRBV19,TRBJ1-1,CASSRTGLNTEAFF,TGTGCCAGTAGCCGGACAGGGCTGAACACTGAAGCTTTCTTT
-,TRBD1,18,TRBV6-2/TRBV6-3,TRBJ1-5,CASSYSEGQAYSNQPQHF,TGTGCCAGCAGTTACTCGGAAGGACAGGCATATAGCAATCAGCCCCAGCATTTT
-,TRBD2,18,TRBV7-8,TRBJ2-7,CASSFPATSGGSPYEQYF,TGTGCCAGCAGCTTCCCGGCCACTAGCGGGGGCTCGCCCTACGAGCAGTACTTC
-,-,16,TRBV4-2,TRBJ2-2,CASSQDPRLPVSELFF,TGTGCCAGCAGCCAAGATCCAAGACTCCCAGTTTCGGAGCTGTTTTTT
few,-,13,TRBV15,TRBJ2-6,CATKLSGANVLTF,TGTGCCACCAAACTTTCTGGGGCCAACGTCCTGACTTTC
-,-,12,TRBV25-1,TRBJ1-6,CASSEGDLPLHF,TGTGCCAGCAGTGAAGGGGACTTACCCCTCCACTTT
-,-,19,TRBV9,TRBJ1-6,CASSPNPGPSGGENSPLHF,TGTGCCAGCAGCCCCAACCCAGGACCTTCGGGGGGGGAGAATTCACCCCTCCACTTT
-,-,15,TRBV5-1,TRBJ1-3,CASSPSRGVENTIYF,TGCGCCAGCAGCCCGAGCAGGGGAGTAGAAAACACCATATATTTT
-,TRBD2,15,TRBV3-1/TRBV3-2,TRBJ2-1,CASSTGTSGTHEQFF,TGTGCCAGCAGCACCGGGACTAGCGGGACCCATGAGCAGTTCTTC
few,-,12,TRBV19,TRBJ1-2,CASSMGAGGYTF,TGTGCCAGTAGTATGGGGGCGGGTGGCTACACCTTC
-,TRBD1,14,TRBV13,TRBJ1-6,CASSSTGANSPLHF,TGTGCCAGCAGCTCCACAGGGGCTAATTCACCCCTCCACTTT